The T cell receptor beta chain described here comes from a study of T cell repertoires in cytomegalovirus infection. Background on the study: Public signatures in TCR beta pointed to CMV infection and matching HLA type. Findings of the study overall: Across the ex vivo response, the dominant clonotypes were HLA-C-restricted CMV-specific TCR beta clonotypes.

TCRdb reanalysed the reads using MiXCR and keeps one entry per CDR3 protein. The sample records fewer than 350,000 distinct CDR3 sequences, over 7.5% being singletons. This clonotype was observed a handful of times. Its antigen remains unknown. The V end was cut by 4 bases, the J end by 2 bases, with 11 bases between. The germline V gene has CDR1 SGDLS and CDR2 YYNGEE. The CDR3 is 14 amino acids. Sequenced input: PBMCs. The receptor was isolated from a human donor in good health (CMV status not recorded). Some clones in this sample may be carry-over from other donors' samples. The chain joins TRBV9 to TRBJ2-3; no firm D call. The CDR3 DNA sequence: TGTGCCAGCAGCTCCCTCCCCCCCACAGATACGCAGTATTTT. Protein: CASSSLPPTDTQYF. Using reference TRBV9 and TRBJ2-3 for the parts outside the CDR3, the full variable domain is DSGVTQTPKHLITATGQRVTLRCSPRSGDLSVYWYQQSLDQGLQFLIQYYNGEERAKGNILERFSAQQFPDLHSELNLSSLELGDSALYFCASSSLPPTDTQYFGPGTRLTVL.